The T cell receptor (beta chain) under discussion was sequenced for a study of cytomegalovirus exposure and HLA in healthy donors. Both 60 Vbeta primers and 13 Jbeta primers went into the PCR. TCRdb keeps only in-frame clones here, not all; method: immunoSEQ multiplex PCR. The sample contains 150,000 to 200,000 clones, around three quarters of which appear only once. Study findings and constraints: Some highly shared sequence variants likely arose as a pipeline artifact.

The CDR3 extends over 14 amino acids. V lost 5 bases, J lost 0 bases, and 10 bases lay in between. The V gene's germline CDR1 is SGHTA and CDR2 FQGNSA. Comment on this clone: Antigen: not known.

Sequenced input: PBMCs. The source of this sequence is a man aged 35 to 55 in good health and CMV-seropositive. This chain links TRBV7-2 with TRBJ1-2; tentative D call: TRBD1 (5 bases). In nucleotides, the CDR3 is TGTGCCAGCAGCCGACAGCCACCTAACTATGGCTACACCTTC. Translating gives CASSRQPPNYGYTF.